This T cell receptor (beta chain) was documented in a study of cytomegalovirus exposure and HLA in healthy donors. Germline V gene data show CDR1 as LGHNA and CDR2 as YNFKEQ. Trimming took off 0 bases at V and 5 bases at J, with 14 bases between the two ends. The CDR3 loop spans 16 amino acids. 60 Vbeta and 13 Jbeta primers were used in PCR. Sequenced by immunoSEQ multiplex PCR; TCRdb stores in-frame clones only, minus some. The top ten clones hold approximately 2.3% of a sample with around 180,000 clones, approximately 81% of them seen once. The sequence was collected from a male donor in good health and CMV-seronegative. J is TRBJ2-1 and V is TRBV4-2; perhaps TRBD1 as D (5 bases). The material sequenced was PBMCs. CDR3 amino acids: CASSQERQGWDNEQFF. As DNA, the CDR3 is TGTGCCAGCAGCCAAGAACGGCAGGGATGGGACAATGAGCAGTTCTTC.